This T cell receptor (beta chain) was recovered during a study of blood T cell repertoires in COVID-19. The overall study: COVID-19 samples, acute and convalescent, were from the United States, Italy and Spain. The analysed material was cDNA or gDNA that came from T cells, B-cell-depleted T cells, or PBMCs.

The CDR3 length is 14 residues. The germline gives CDR1 ENHRY, CDR2 SYGVKD. Unmatched junction bases numbered 3, after V lost 5 bases and J lost 2 bases. In the original analysis: It was from reference gene primer amplification that nucleated cell counts were estimated. Assay used: immunoSEQ multiplex PCR; TCRdb lists only in-frame clones, some missing. V and J calls and clone size are as listed in that table; D and trimming were resolved from the DNA. The sample lists about 20,000 clones; around 79% were seen once. The gene calls are TRBV10-3 and TRBJ2-3, with 8 bases that match TRBD1. The TCR sequence derives from a man older than 75 with acute or convalescent COVID-19. Sequenced input: peripheral blood. The CDR3 protein is CAISLTGDTDTQYF. Here the CDR3 DNA reads TGTGCCATCAGTTTGACAGGGGACACAGATACGCAGTATTTT.